Listed here is a single T cell receptor beta chain. Its specificity is unknown. This CDR3 is 15 amino acids long. The germline gives CDR1 SEHNR, CDR2 FQNEAQ (reference sequence). Unmatched junction bases numbered 6, after V lost 0 bases and J lost 6 bases. This sample was taken from a study of shared clonotypes between healthy human individuals. Study information: CD4 naive cells filled three plates per donor, CD4 memory three, CD8 naive two and CD8 memory one.

Every immunoSEQ plate was one replicate of a subset's evenly spread DNA. Clones were read by immunoSEQ multiplex PCR, and TCRdb kept only the in-frame ones, dropping some. The sample consists of about 2,200,000 clones, roughly 91% of them appearing once. Findings and caveats of the study: When naive CD4 clonotypes were compared across a handful of donors, around 5% were shared. Donor scarcity curtailed the genetic and exposure-history diversity represented herein.

Naive CD8 populations comprised CD45RO-negative cells positively selected for CCR7, excluding terminally differentiated effector memory CD45RA+ cells. The sequence was obtained from a man aged 18 to 29 in good health. Some clones in this sample may be carry-over from other donors' samples. The chain uses TRBV7-9 and TRBJ1-2; TRBD1 agrees at 8 bases. The material sequenced was naive CD8+ T cells from PBMCs. The CDR3 sequence is CASSLADRASDGYTF. CDR3 nucleotides: TGTGCCAGCAGCTTAGCGGACAGGGCTTCAGATGGCTACACCTTC.